Listed here are 20 T cell receptor beta chains from one sample, sequenced in a study of cytomegalovirus exposure and HLA in healthy donors. The PCR contained 60 Vbeta and 13 Jbeta primers. Generated by immunoSEQ multiplex PCR, the TCRdb table keeps only in-frame clones and is missing some. This table has tens of thousands of clones, roughly 63% appearing once. Sequenced: PBMCs. These receptors all stem from a woman between 35 and 50 years old in good health and CMV-seropositive.

The rearrangement joins TRBV5-1 to TRBJ2-5; 13 bases agree with TRBD2. V dropped 5 bases and J dropped 5; count of bases not matched to a gene: 6. The CDR3 extends over 15 amino acids. The V gene's germline CDR1 is SGHRS and CDR2 YFSETQ. The CDR3 bases are TGCGCCAGCAGACTAGCGGGAGGGCCTGGGGAGACCCAGTACTTC. Amino acids: CASRLAGGPGETQYF. The whole variable domain, remainder taken from reference TRBV5-1 and TRBJ2-5, is KAGVTQTPRYLIKTRGQQVTLSCSPISGHRSVSWYQQTPGQGLQFLFEYFSETQRNKGNFPGRFSGRQFSNSRSEMNVSTLELGDSALYLCASRLAGGPGETQYFGPGTRLLVL.

This chain links TRBV25-1 with TRBJ2-7; maybe TRBD2 (6 bases). The length of the CDR3 is 14 residues. The germline V gene has CDR1 MGHDK and CDR2 SYGVNS. The V end lost 3 bases, the J end lost 3 bases, and 12 bases lay between the germline ends. The CDR3 DNA sequence: TGTGCCAGCAGTGATGTCGGGACTGTCTACGAGCAGTACTTC. Its protein is CASSDVGTVYEQYF.

This chain links TRBV25-1 with TRBJ1-4; no definite D call. The CDR3 spans 17 residues. Trimming took off 3 bases at V and 10 bases at J, with 24 bases between the two ends. Germline CDR1 reads MGHDK; CDR2 reads SYGVNS. This chain's CDR3 is CASSDLGSPTGYGKLFF. CDR3 DNA: TGTGCCAGCAGTGATTTGGGGTCGCCAACGGGATACGGAAAACTGTTTTTT.

V is TRBV2 and J is TRBJ2-5, with D unresolved. V was clipped by 6 bases and J by 0 bases, with 5 bases between them. The CDR3 runs 12 residues. Germline CDR1 SNHLY, CDR2 FYNNEI. The CDR3 loop reads CASRQYQETQYF. CDR3 nucleotide sequence: TGTGCCAGCAGGCAGTACCAAGAGACCCAGTACTTC.

This rearrangement joins TRBV7-2 to TRBJ2-7; TRBD2 is a possible D gene (6 bases). Germline V gene sequence: CDR1 SGHTA, CDR2 FQGNSA. Trimming removed 1 base at V and 0 bases at J, with 10 bases between. This CDR3 has 15 residues. The CDR3 sequence: CASSLVAENSYEQYF. In nucleotides, the CDR3 is TGTGCCAGCAGCTTAGTAGCGGAGAACTCCTACGAGCAGTACTTC.

The V and J genes are TRBV29-1 and TRBJ1-2; D ambiguous. Trimming took 3 bases from V and 5 from J, leaving 16 bases between them. The CDR3 is 14 residues long. From germline, CDR1 is SQVTM and CDR2 ANQGSEA. Written as DNA, the CDR3 is TGCAGCGTTGAGAGCAACACAGACTATTATGGCTACACCTTC. Its protein product is CSVESNTDYYGYTF. The whole variable domain, remainder taken from reference TRBV29-1 and TRBJ1-2, is SAVISQKPSRDICQRGTSLTIQCQVDSQVTMMFWYRQQPGQSLTLIATANQGSEATYESGFVIDKFPISRPNLTFSTLTVSNMSPEDSSIYLCSVESNTDYYGYTFGSGTRLTVV.

This clone was counted a few times. The chain recombines TRBV5-1 with TRBJ2-1; D remains unclear. This CDR3 has 17 amino acids. The V gene lost 2 bases and the J gene lost 0 bases, with 15 bases spanning the gap. Germline V gene sequence: CDR1 SGHRS, CDR2 YFSETQ. CDR3 loop: CASSFLPTISSYNEQFF. The CDR3 DNA follows: TGCGCCAGCAGCTTCCTCCCGACAATCAGCTCCTACAATGAGCAGTTCTTC.

The chain carries TRBV29-1 and TRBJ2-6; D gene unclear. The CDR3 totals 13 residues. Germline V gene lookup returns CDR1 SQVTM and CDR2 ANQGSEA. Trimming cost V 3 bases and J 2 bases, with 5 bases left between them. CDR3 amino acids: CSVDSAGANVLTF. The CDR3 nucleotides are TGCAGCGTTGACAGCGCTGGGGCCAACGTCCTGACTTTC.

The gene calls are TRBV9 and TRBJ1-1, with TRBD1 matching over 10 bases. Germline V gene sequence: CDR1 SGDLS, CDR2 YYNGEE. The CDR3 has 14 amino acids. The J segment lost 5 bases and the V segment lost 3 bases, leaving 4 bases of the junction unmatched. The CDR3 DNA sequence: TGTGCCAGCAGCGGGGGACAGGGGTATACTGAAGCTTTCTTT. Translated, it gives CASSGGQGYTEAFF.

This chain joins TRBV7-9 and TRBJ2-3; D unclear. CDR3 size: 17 residues. The germline gives CDR1 SEHNR, CDR2 FQNEAQ (reference sequence). V dropped 1 base and J dropped 2 bases, with 16 bases sitting between them. CDR3 nucleotide sequence: TGTGCCAGCAGCTTAGGTATGTTGGGCCCCGACACAGATACGCAGTATTTT. Amino acid sequence: CASSLGMLGPDTDTQYF.

The J gene is TRBJ2-5, the V gene TRBV2; no reliable D call. Germline V lookup: CDR1 SNHLY, CDR2 FYNNEI. The CDR3 runs 12 residues. V gave up 10 bases and J gave up 5 bases, with 14 bases separating them. Here the CDR3 reads CATKDQWETQYF. The CDR3 DNA sequence: TGTGCCACCAAAGATCAGTGGGAGACCCAGTACTTC.

As to this clone: The junction departs from the called germline gene at one end, perhaps through a read error. V and J are TRBV28 and TRBJ1-1, with 7 bases matching TRBD1. CDR3 length equals 14 residues. CDR1 and CDR2 from the germline V gene are MDHEN and SYDVKM. Here the CDR3 reads CTSSSHTGVNEAFF. CDR3 nucleotides: TGTACCAGCAGTTCCCACACAGGGGTGAATGAAGCTTTCTTT.

The rearrangement links TRBV18 to TRBJ1-2, with TRBD1 identical over 7 bases. V trimming: 3 bases; J trimming: 8 bases; junction bases outside the gene matches: 6. The CDR3 consists of 13 residues. Germline CDR1 is KGHSH and CDR2 is LQKENI. The CDR3 is CASSPTGIIGYTF. DNA for the CDR3: TGTGCCAGCTCACCGACAGGGATCATCGGCTACACCTTC.

This sequence joins TRBV6-5 and TRBJ1-5; 7 nucleotides align to TRBD1. Germline CDR1 MNHEY, CDR2 SVGAGI. V shed 6 bases, J shed 7 bases, and the junction held 9 bases outside the gene matches. The CDR3 spans 14 residues. The CDR3 loop is CASRSGQVGQPQHF. CDR3 DNA sequence: TGTGCCAGCAGGAGCGGACAGGTCGGGCAGCCCCAGCATTTT.

This clone was picked up a small number of times. The genes are TRBV28 and TRBJ2-2; D remains ambiguous. V dropped 5 bases and J dropped 2 bases, with 3 bases sitting between them. CDR3 length: 12 amino acids. Germline lookup yields CDR1 MDHEN and CDR2 SYDVKM. The CDR3 DNA reads TGTGCCAGCAGTCCTAACACCGGGGAGCTGTTTTTT. Residues: CASSPNTGELFF.

This clone was picked up a small number of times. The chain is built from TRBV27 and TRBJ1-2; the match to TRBD1 covers 7 bases. The CDR3 totals 14 residues. V lost 10 bases, J lost 4 bases, and 12 bases stayed unmatched. Germline CDR1 and CDR2: MNHEY and SMNVEV (reference sequence). CDR3 amino acids: CATHSIRGPYGYTF. CDR3 nucleotides: TGTGCCACCCACTCGATAAGGGGGCCCTATGGCTACACCTTC.

The gene calls are TRBV19 and TRBJ2-2; TRBD2 might be the D (6 bases). CDR3 size: 13 residues. CDR1 and CDR2 (germline): LNHDA, SQIVND (reference sequence). With 6 bases removed from V and 7 bases from J, the gap between germline ends came to 12 bases. CDR3 sequence reads: CASRHGGIGELFF. The CDR3 DNA sequence: TGTGCCAGTAGACATGGGGGGATCGGGGAGCTGTTTTTT. Looking up the rest from reference TRBV19 and TRBJ2-2 gives the full variable domain: DGGITQSPKYLFRKEGQNVTLSCEQNLNHDAMYWYRQDPGQGLRLIYYSQIVNDFQKGDIAEGYSVSREKKESFPLTVTSAQKNPTAFYLCASRHGGIGELFFGEGSRLTVL.

The chain recombines TRBV6-1 with TRBJ2-3; 15 positions agree with TRBD2. V lost 10 bases to trimming and J lost 6 bases; unmatched junction nucleotides: 5. This CDR3 has 14 amino acids. Germline V gene data show CDR1 as MNHNS and CDR2 as SASEGT. The CDR3 DNA reads TGTGCCACGGGACTAGCGGGAGGTAGGGATACGCAGTATTTT. Translated, it gives CATGLAGGRDTQYF.

This chain links TRBV27 with TRBJ1-2; a possible D gene is TRBD1 (6 bases). The CDR3 has 13 residues. Deletions cut 4 bases from V and 8 bases from J, with 14 bases between. The V gene's germline CDR1 is MNHEY and CDR2 SMNVEV (reference sequence). The CDR3 DNA sequence: TGTGCCAGCAGTTACAGGGACCGGTCGGGCTACACCTTC. Its protein product is CASSYRDRSGYTF.

V and J are TRBV5-4 and TRBJ2-7, with 8 bases that match TRBD1. V lost 4 bases and J lost 4; bases outside the gene matches: 7. The CDR3 is made up of 14 amino acids. The germline V gene has CDR1 SGHNT and CDR2 YYREEE (reference sequence). The CDR3 spells CASSMDRAKYEQYF. DNA for the CDR3: TGTGCCAGCAGCATGGACAGGGCAAAATACGAGCAGTACTTC.